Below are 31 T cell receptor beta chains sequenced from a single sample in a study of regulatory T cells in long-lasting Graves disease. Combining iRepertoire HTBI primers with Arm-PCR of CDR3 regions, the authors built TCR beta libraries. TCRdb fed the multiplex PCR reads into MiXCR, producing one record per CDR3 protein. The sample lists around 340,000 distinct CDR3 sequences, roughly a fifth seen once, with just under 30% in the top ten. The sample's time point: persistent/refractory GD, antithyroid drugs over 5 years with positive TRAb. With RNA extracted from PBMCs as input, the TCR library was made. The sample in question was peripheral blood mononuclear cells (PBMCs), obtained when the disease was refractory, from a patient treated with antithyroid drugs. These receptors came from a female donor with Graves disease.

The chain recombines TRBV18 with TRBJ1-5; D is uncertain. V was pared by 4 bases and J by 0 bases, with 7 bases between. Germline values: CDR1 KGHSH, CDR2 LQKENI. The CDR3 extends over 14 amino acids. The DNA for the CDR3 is TGTGCCAGCTCACAGGCAGGTAGCAATCAGCCCCAGCATTTT. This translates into CASSQAGSNQPQHF.

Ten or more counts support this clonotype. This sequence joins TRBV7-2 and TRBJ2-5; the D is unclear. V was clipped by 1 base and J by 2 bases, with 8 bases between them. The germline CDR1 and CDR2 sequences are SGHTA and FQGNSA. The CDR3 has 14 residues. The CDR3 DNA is TGTGCCAGCAGCTTAGGTCCATTACAAGAGACCCAGTACTTC. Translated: CASSLGPLQETQYF.

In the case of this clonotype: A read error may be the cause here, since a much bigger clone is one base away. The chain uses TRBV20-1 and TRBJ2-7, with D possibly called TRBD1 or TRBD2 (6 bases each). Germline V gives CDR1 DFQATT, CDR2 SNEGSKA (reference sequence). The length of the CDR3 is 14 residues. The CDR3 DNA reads TGCAGTGCTAGACCACAACCGGGGGCCTACGAGCGGTACTTC. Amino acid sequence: CSARPQPGAYERYF.

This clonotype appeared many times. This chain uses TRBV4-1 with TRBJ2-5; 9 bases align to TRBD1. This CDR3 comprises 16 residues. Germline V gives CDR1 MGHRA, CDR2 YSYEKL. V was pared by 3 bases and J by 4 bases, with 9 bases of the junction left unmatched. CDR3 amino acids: CASSQDRGLRRETQYF. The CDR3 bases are TGCGCCAGCAGCCAGGACAGGGGATTGAGAAGAGAGACCCAGTACTTC.

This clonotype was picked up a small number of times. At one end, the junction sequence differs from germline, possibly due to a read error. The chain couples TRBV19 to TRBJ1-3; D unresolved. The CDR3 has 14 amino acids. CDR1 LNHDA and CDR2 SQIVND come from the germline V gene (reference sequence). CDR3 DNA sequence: TGTGCCAGTAGAACAGAGAGCTCTGGAAACACCATATACTTT. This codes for CASRTESSGNTIYF.

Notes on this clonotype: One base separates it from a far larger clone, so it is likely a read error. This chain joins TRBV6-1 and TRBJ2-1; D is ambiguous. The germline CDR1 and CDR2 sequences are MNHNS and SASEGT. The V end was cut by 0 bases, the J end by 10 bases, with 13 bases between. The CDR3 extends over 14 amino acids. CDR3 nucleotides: TGTGCCAGCAGTGAAGCGCAACGATTGGGCGAGCAGTTCTTC. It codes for CASSEAQRLGEQFF.

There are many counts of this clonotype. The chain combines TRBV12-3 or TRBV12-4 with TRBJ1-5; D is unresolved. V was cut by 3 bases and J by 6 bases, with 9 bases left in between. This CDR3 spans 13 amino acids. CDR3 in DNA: TGTGCCAGCAGTTTCCGGGTGGCTCAGCCCCAGCATTTT. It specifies CASSFRVAQPQHF.

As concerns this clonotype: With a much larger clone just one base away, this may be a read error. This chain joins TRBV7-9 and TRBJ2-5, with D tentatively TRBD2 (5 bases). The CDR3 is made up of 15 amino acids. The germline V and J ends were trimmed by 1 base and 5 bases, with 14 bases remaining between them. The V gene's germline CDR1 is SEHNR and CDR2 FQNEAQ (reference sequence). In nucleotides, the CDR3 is TGTGCCAGCAGCTTAGTGTTCGAGGGCAAGGAGACCCAGTACTTC. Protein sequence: CASSLVFEGKETQYF.

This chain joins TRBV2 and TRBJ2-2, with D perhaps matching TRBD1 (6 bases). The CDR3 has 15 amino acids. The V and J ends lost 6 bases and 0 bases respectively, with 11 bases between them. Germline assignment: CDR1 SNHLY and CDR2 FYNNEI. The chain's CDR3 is CASRSQGSNTGELFF. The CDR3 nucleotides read TGTGCCAGCAGGAGTCAGGGGTCGAACACCGGGGAGCTGTTTTTT. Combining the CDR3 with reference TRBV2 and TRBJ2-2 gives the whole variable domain EPEVTQTPSHQVTQMGQEVILRCVPISNHLYFYWYRQILGQKVEFLVSFYNNEISEKSEIFDDQFSVERPDGSNFTLKIRSTKLEDSAMYFCASRSQGSNTGELFFGEGSRLTVL.

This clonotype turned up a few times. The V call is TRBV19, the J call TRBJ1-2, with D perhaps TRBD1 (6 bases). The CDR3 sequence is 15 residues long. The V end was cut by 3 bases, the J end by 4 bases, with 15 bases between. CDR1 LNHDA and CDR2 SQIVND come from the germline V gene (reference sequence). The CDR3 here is CASSIPNRGGYGYTF. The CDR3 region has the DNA TGTGCCAGTAGTATCCCAAACAGAGGGGGCTATGGCTACACCTTC. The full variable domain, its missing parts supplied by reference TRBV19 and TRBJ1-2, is DGGITQSPKYLFRKEGQNVTLSCEQNLNHDAMYWYRQDPGQGLRLIYYSQIVNDFQKGDIAEGYSVSREKKESFPLTVTSAQKNPTAFYLCASSIPNRGGYGYTFGSGTRLTVV.

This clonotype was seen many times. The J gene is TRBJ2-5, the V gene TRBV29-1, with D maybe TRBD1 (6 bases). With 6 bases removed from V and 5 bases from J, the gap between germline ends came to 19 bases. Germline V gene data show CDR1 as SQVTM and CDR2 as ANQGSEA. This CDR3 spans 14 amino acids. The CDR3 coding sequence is TGCAGCGTATCATCAGGGGAAGAATTCGAGACCCAGTACTTC. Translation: CSVSSGEEFETQYF.

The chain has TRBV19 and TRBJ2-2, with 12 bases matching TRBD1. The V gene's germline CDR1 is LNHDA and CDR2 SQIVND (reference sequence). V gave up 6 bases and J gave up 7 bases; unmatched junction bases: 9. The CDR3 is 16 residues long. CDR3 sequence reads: CASSRRDRGRNGELFF. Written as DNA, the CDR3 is TGTGCCAGTAGCCGCCGGGACAGGGGGCGTAACGGGGAGCTGTTTTTT.

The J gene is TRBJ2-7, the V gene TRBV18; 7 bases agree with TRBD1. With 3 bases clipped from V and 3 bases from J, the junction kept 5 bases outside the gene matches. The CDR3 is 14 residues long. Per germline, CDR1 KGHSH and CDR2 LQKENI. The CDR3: CASSPNRGHYEQYF. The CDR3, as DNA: TGTGCCAGCTCACCGAACAGGGGACACTACGAGCAGTACTTC.

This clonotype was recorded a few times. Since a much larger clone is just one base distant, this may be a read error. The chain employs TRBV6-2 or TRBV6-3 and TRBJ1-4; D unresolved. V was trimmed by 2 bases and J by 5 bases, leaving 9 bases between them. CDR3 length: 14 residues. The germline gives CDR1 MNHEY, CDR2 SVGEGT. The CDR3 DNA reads TGTGCCAGCAGTTACCGAGCGGAAAATGAAAAACTGTTTTTT. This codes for CASSYRAENEKLFF.

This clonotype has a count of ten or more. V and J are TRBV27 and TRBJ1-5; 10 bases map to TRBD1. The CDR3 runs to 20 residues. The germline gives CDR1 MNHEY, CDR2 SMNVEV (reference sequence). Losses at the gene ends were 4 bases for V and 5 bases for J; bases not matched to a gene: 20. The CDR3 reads CASSSLKTLRDRGEDQPQHF. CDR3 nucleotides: TGTGCCAGCAGTTCCCTAAAAACGCTTCGGGACAGGGGCGAGGATCAGCCCCAGCATTTT.

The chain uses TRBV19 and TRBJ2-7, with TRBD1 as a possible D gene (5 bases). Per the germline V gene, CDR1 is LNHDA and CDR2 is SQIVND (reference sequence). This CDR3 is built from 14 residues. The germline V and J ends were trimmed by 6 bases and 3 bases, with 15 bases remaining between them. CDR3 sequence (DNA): TGTGCCAGTAGCCGCAAACCCGACAGCTACGAGCAGTACTTC. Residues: CASSRKPDSYEQYF.

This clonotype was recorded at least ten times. CDR3 sequence reads: CASSWVPELSGANVLTF. The DNA for the CDR3 is TGTGCCAGCAGTTGGGTTCCGGAGCTCTCTGGGGCCAACGTCCTGACTTTC. The J gene is TRBJ2-6, the V gene TRBV28; D gene uncertain. This CDR3 comprises 17 residues. Looked up from germline, CDR1 is MDHEN and CDR2 is SYDVKM. V gave up 4 bases and J gave up 0 bases, with 13 bases separating them. Together with reference TRBV28 and TRBJ2-6, the CDR3 gives the full variable domain: DVKVTQSSRYLVKRTGEKVFLECVQDMDHENMFWYRQDPGLGLRLIYFSYDVKMKEKGDIPEGYSVSREKKERFSLILESASTNQTSMYLCASSWVPELSGANVLTFGAGSRLTVL.

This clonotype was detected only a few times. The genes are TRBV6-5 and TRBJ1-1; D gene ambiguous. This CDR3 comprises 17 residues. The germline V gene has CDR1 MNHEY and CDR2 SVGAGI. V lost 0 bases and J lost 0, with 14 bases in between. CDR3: CASSYSAGSMVNTEAFF. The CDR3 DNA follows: TGTGCCAGCAGTTACTCCGCAGGATCTATGGTGAACACTGAAGCTTTCTTT.

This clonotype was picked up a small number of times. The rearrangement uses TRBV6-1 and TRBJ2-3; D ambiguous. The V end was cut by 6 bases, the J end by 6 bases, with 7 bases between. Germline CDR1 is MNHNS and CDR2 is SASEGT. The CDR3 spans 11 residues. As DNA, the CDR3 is TGTGCCAGCAGCGTGGTGGATACGCAGTATTTT. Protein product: CASSVVDTQYF.

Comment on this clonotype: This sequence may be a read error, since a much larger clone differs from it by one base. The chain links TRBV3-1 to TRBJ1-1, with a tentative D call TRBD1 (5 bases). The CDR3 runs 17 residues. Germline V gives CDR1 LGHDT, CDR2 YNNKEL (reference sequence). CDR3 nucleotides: TGTGCCAGCAGCCAAGGGGGCCCGGGTTCGATGAACACTGAAGCTCTCTTT. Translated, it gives CASSQGGPGSMNTEALF.

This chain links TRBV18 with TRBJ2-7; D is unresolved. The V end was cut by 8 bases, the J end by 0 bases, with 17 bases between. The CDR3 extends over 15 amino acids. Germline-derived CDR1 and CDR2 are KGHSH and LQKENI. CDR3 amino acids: CASTSWSAPSYEQYF. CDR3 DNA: TGTGCCAGCACGTCCTGGAGCGCCCCCTCCTACGAGCAGTACTTC.

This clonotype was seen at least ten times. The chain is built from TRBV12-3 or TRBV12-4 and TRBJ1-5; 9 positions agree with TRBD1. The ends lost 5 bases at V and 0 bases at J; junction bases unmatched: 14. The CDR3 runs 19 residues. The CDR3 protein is CASSLKSGTGRYSNQPQHF. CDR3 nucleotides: TGTGCCAGCAGTCTGAAATCCGGGACAGGGAGGTATAGCAATCAGCCCCAGCATTTT.

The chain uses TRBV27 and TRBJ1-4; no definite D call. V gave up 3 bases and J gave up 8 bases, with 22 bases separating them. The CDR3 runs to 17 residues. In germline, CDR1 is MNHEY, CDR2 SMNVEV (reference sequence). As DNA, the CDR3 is TGTGCCAGCAGTTTTTTTCGTCAGAAACCCAGCATCGAAAAACTGTTTTTT. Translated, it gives CASSFFRQKPSIEKLFF.

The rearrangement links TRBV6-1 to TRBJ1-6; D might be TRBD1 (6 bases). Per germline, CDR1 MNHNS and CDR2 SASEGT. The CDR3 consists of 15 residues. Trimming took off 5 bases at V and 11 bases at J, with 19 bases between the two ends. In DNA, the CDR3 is TGTGCCAGCAGTCTCCTCGGACAGCCCAAAGCACCCCTCCACTTT. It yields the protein CASSLLGQPKAPLHF.

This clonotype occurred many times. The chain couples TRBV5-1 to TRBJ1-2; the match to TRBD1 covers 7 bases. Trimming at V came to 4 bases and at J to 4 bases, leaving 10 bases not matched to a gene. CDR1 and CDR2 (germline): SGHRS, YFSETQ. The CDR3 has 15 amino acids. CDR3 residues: CASSRTTGTGYGYTF. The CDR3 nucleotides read TGCGCCAGCAGCAGGACGACAGGGACTGGCTATGGCTACACCTTC.

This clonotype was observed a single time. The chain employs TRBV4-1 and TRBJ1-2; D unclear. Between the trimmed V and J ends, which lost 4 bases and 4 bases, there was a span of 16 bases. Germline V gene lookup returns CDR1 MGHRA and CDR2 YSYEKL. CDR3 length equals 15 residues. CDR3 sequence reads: CASSPPIRGLYGYTF. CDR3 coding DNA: TGCGCCAGCAGCCCTCCTATTCGGGGTCTCTATGGCTACACCTTC.

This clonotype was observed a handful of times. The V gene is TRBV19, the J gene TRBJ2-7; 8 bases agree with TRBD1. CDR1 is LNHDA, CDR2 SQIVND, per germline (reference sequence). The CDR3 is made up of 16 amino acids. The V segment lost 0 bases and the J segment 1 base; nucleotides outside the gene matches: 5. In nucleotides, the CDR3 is TGTGCCAGTAGTATAGATTGGACAGGGACGTCCTACGAGCAGTACTTC. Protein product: CASSIDWTGTSYEQYF.

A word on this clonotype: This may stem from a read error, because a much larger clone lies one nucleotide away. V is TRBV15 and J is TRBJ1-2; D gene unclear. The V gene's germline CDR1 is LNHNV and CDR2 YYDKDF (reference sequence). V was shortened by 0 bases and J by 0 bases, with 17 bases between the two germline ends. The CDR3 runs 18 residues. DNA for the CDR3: TGTGCCACCAGCAGAGAGGAGTTGAAACGGGAGCCTAACTATGGCTACACCTTC. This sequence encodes CATSREELKREPNYGYTF.

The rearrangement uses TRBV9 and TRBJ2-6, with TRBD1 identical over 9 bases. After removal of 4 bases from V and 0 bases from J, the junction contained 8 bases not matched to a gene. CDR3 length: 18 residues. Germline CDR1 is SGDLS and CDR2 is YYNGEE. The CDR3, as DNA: TGTGCCAGCAGCCTTAAGACAGGGGGACTCTCTGGGGCCAACGTCCTGACTTTC. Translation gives CASSLKTGGLSGANVLTF.

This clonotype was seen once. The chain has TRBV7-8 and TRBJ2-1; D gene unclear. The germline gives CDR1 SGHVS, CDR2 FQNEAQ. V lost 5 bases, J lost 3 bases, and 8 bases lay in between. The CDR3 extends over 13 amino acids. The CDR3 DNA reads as TGTGCCAGCAGCCACGACATCTACAATGAGCAGTTCTTC. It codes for CASSHDIYNEQFF.

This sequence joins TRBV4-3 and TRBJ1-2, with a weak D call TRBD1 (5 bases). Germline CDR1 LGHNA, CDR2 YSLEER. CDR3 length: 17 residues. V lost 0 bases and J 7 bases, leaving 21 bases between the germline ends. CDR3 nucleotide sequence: TGCGCCAGCAGCCAAGACCTTACCGGGACCCATCAGGGTGGCTACACCTTC. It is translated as CASSQDLTGTHQGGYTF.